A single sample is the source of the 25 T cell receptor beta chains below, sequenced in a study of PD-L1 blockade in urothelial cancer. Regarding time point: peripheral blood 6 weeks after treatment start. Sequencing used immunoSEQ multiplex PCR; TCRdb keeps in-frame clones, though not all of them. The sample lists approximately 50,000 clones, roughly 91% occurring once. Sequenced material: PBMCs, taken around atezolizumab (anti-PD-L1) treatment. These receptors all come from a man between 60 and 75 years old with urothelial cancer.

The rearrangement uses TRBV5-4 and TRBJ2-1, with D possibly TRBD2 on 5 matching bases. Germline V gene data show CDR1 as SGHNT and CDR2 as YYREEE (reference sequence). The CDR3 length is 15 residues. Trimming cost V 5 bases and J 5 bases, with 17 bases left between them. The CDR3 region is CASSFGPTGNNEQFF. The CDR3 region has the DNA TGTGCCAGCAGTTTCGGGCCCACGGGGAACAATGAGCAGTTCTTC.

This clone has more than one count but fewer than ten. This chain links TRBV7-9 with TRBJ1-4, with D perhaps TRBD1 (5 bases). Between the trimmed V and J ends, which lost 5 bases and 2 bases, there was a span of 12 bases. The length of the CDR3 is 15 residues. Germline CDR1 reads SEHNR; CDR2 reads FQNEAQ (reference sequence). CDR3 residues: CASSLQEGTNEKLFF. In DNA, the CDR3 is TGTGCCAGCAGCCTTCAGGAGGGGACTAATGAAAAACTGTTTTTT.

This clone was counted a single time. The gene calls are TRBV6-1 and TRBJ2-3; unclear D gene. Trimming pared 4 bases from V and 2 bases from J, leaving 13 bases between. There are 15 residues in the CDR3. From germline, CDR1 is MNHNS and CDR2 SASEGT. This CDR3 is CASSGATQFTDTQYF. The CDR3 DNA reads TGTGCCAGCAGTGGGGCCACACAATTCACAGATACGCAGTATTTT.

CDR3 residues: CASSFTEISYNEQFF. CDR3 DNA sequence: TGTGCCAGCAGCTTTACGGAGATCTCCTACAATGAGCAGTTCTTC. The chain employs TRBV5-5 and TRBJ2-1; D is unclear. The V end lost 2 bases, the J end lost 0 bases, and 9 bases lay between the germline ends. The CDR3 sequence is 15 residues long. The germline gives CDR1 SGHKS, CDR2 YYEKEE (reference sequence).

This sequence joins TRBV29-1 and TRBJ2-1; the D gene is possibly TRBD2 (5 bases). The CDR3 is 12 amino acids. Germline-derived CDR1 and CDR2 are SQVTM and ANQGSEA. V was clipped by 3 bases and J by 4 bases, with 7 bases between them. As DNA, the CDR3 is TGCAGCGTTGATCGGGGTTACAATGAGCAGTTCTTC. Encoded protein: CSVDRGYNEQFF.

This chain joins TRBV28 and TRBJ1-2, with D possibly matching TRBD1 (6 bases). Trimming shortened V by 2 bases and J by 1 base, and 14 bases separated the two germline ends. CDR1 MDHEN and CDR2 SYDVKM come from the germline V gene. The length of the CDR3 is 16 residues. This chain's CDR3 is CASSLLTGSGNYGYTF. In DNA form, the CDR3 reads TGTGCCAGCAGTTTACTCACAGGGTCTGGTAACTATGGCTACACCTTC.

J is TRBJ2-7 and V is TRBV29-1; D is perhaps TRBD1 (6 bases). CDR1 is SQVTM and CDR2 is ANQGSEA in the germline V gene. The length of the CDR3 is 14 residues. The V end lost 7 bases, the J end lost 4 bases, and 20 bases lay between the germline ends. The CDR3 nucleotides are TGCAGCGCTGATTCAGGGGACCTCAATTACGAGCAGTACTTC. Encoded protein: CSADSGDLNYEQYF.

The rearrangement uses TRBV7-3 and TRBJ2-7; 7 positions agree with TRBD1. This CDR3 is built from 14 residues. The germline gives CDR1 SGHTA, CDR2 FQGTGA. Germline trimming cut 2 bases from V and 5 bases from J; bases unmatched to any gene: 6. CDR3 loop: CASSLSGQSHEQYF. CDR3 in DNA: TGTGCCAGCAGCTTATCGGGACAGAGCCACGAGCAGTACTTC.

This chain links TRBV9 with TRBJ1-2, with 9 nucleotides matching TRBD1. This CDR3 is 16 amino acids long. J was trimmed by 10 bases and V by 0 bases; bases with no gene match: 13. Germline V gene sequence: CDR1 SGDLS, CDR2 YYNGEE. CDR3 residues: CASSVGTGDSVRFYTF. DNA of the CDR3: TGTGCCAGCAGCGTAGGGACAGGGGACTCGGTCAGATTCTACACCTTC.

The chain carries TRBV5-1 and TRBJ1-6; D uncertain. CDR3 length: 14 amino acids. CDR1 is SGHRS and CDR2 is YFSETQ in the germline V gene. The V gene lost 0 bases and the J gene lost 5 bases, with 6 bases spanning the gap. This chain's CDR3 is CASSLDRDNSPLHF. The CDR3 region has the DNA TGCGCCAGCAGCTTGGACCGAGATAATTCACCCCTCCACTTT.

The rearrangement uses TRBV30 and TRBJ2-3; 11 nucleotides align to TRBD2. The CDR3 has 14 amino acids. The V gene end was trimmed by 8 bases and the J gene end by 0 bases; junction bases not matched to a gene: 4. CDR1 and CDR2 from the germline V gene are GTSNPN and SVGIG (reference sequence). This CDR3 is CAPRTSGSTDTQYF. The CDR3 region has the DNA TGTGCCCCCCGGACTAGCGGGAGCACAGATACGCAGTATTTT.

This clone occurred once. This chain joins TRBV2 and TRBJ1-3, with 9 bases matching TRBD1. Germline V gene data show CDR1 as SNHLY and CDR2 as FYNNEI. The CDR3 is made up of 16 amino acids. J gave up 0 bases and V 6 bases, and 6 bases lay outside the gene matches. The chain's CDR3 is CASRATGGTSGNTIYF. The CDR3 DNA reads TGTGCCAGCAGGGCGACAGGGGGTACCTCTGGAAACACCATATATTTT.

V usage is TRBV5-1 and J usage is TRBJ2-3; D is undetermined. CDR1 and CDR2 from the germline V gene are SGHRS and YFSETQ. The CDR3 loop spans 15 amino acids. V was pared by 4 bases and J by 3 bases, with 15 bases between. The CDR3 sequence is CASSPPLTETDTQYF. The CDR3 DNA reads TGCGCCAGCAGCCCACCCCTGACTGAGACAGATACGCAGTATTTT. Full variable domain (outside the CDR3, taken from reference TRBV5-1 and TRBJ2-3): KAGVTQTPRYLIKTRGQQVTLSCSPISGHRSVSWYQQTPGQGLQFLFEYFSETQRNKGNFPGRFSGRQFSNSRSEMNVSTLELGDSALYLCASSPPLTETDTQYFGPGTRLTVL.

This clone has a single count. The V and J genes are TRBV10-3 and TRBJ2-5; no reliable D call. The V and J ends lost 8 bases and 0 bases respectively, with 10 bases between them. This CDR3 contains 13 residues. CDR1 is ENHRY and CDR2 is SYGVKD in the germline V gene. The CDR3 coding sequence is TGTGCCATCGCGCCCCGGGACCAAGAGACCCAGTACTTC. Translated, it gives CAIAPRDQETQYF.

Here the CDR3 reads CASSPGNYGYTF. The CDR3 nucleotides read TGTGCCAGCAGCCCCGGGAACTATGGCTACACCTTC. The V call is TRBV6-1, the J call TRBJ1-2; no firm D call. Germline CDR1 and CDR2: MNHNS and SASEGT. The CDR3 totals 12 residues. The V gene lost 6 bases and the J gene lost 2 bases, with 7 bases spanning the gap.

The chain has TRBV6-1 and TRBJ1-3; D gene uncertain. This CDR3 has 15 residues. From germline, CDR1 is MNHNS and CDR2 SASEGT. Trimming stripped 7 bases from V and 0 bases from J, with 13 bases between. CDR3 sequence reads: CASIPAGNSGNTIYF. The CDR3 DNA is TGTGCCAGCATTCCCGCGGGTAACTCTGGAAACACCATATATTTT.

This chain links TRBV5-6 with TRBJ1-2, with 7 bases aligning to TRBD1. Germline CDR1 reads SGHDT; CDR2 reads YYEEEE. The CDR3 is 15 amino acids. The junction had 5 bases not matched to a gene; V was cut back by 0 bases and J by 3 bases. The DNA of the CDR3 is TGTGCCAGCAGCTTGGGGCAGGGGGGTGACTATGGCTACACCTTC. Translating it yields CASSLGQGGDYGYTF.

This chain joins TRBV28 and TRBJ1-2; 8 nucleotides match TRBD1. From germline, CDR1 is MDHEN and CDR2 SYDVKM. The J segment lost 6 bases and the V segment lost 5 bases, leaving 11 bases of the junction unmatched. The CDR3 spans 15 residues. DNA of the CDR3: TGTGCCAGCAGTCCCTGGACAGGGACAAACGATGGCTACACCTTC. It encodes CASSPWTGTNDGYTF.

V is TRBV19 and J is TRBJ2-2; perhaps TRBD1 as D (6 bases). V lost 9 bases to trimming and J lost 0 bases, with 17 bases between them. The CDR3 extends over 16 amino acids. Germline loops: CDR1 LNHDA, CDR2 SQIVND (reference sequence). This CDR3 is CASQTGSAPNTGELFF. CDR3 in DNA: TGTGCCAGCCAAACAGGGAGTGCCCCGAACACCGGGGAGCTGTTTTTT. Full variable domain (outside the CDR3, taken from reference TRBV19 and TRBJ2-2): DGGITQSPKYLFRKEGQNVTLSCEQNLNHDAMYWYRQDPGQGLRLIYYSQIVNDFQKGDIAEGYSVSREKKESFPLTVTSAQKNPTAFYLCASQTGSAPNTGELFFGEGSRLTVL.

The chain recombines TRBV6-1 with TRBJ1-2; the D is unclear. Germline CDR1 MNHNS, CDR2 SASEGT. CDR3 length: 11 residues. Between the trimmed V and J ends, which lost 11 bases and 1 base, there was a span of 8 bases. The chain's CDR3 is CARLGNYGYTF. As DNA, the CDR3 is TGTGCCCGACTAGGTAACTATGGCTACACCTTC.

The rearrangement links TRBV12-1 to TRBJ2-3; the table assigns TRBD1, which was not confirmed against the DNA. TRBV12-1 is reported as a pseudogene. The CDR3 is 16 amino acids. The DNA for the CDR3 is TGTGCCAGCAGCCAACCTTGGGACACGCTCACAGATACGCAGTATTTT. Its protein is CASSQPWDTLTDTQYF.

The rearrangement links TRBV28 to TRBJ1-2; TRBD1 is a possible D gene (5 bases). Trimming removed 3 bases from V and 8 bases from J, with 19 bases in between. Germline values: CDR1 MDHEN, CDR2 SYDVKM. This CDR3 contains 15 residues. CDR3 nucleotide sequence: TGTGCCAGCAGTTTCCCGACAGATCCCGCCCACGGCTACACCTTC. Amino acids: CASSFPTDPAHGYTF.

This chain joins TRBV25-1 and TRBJ1-1; D gene uncertain. Germline V gene data show CDR1 as MGHDK and CDR2 as SYGVNS. The CDR3 is 13 amino acids. V lost 1 base to trimming and J lost 7 bases, with 10 bases between them. The CDR3 loop reads CASSESAADEAFF. The CDR3 nucleotides read TGTGCCAGCAGTGAATCTGCGGCAGATGAAGCTTTCTTT.

This chain joins TRBV12-5 and TRBJ1-1; D not resolved. This CDR3 has 14 amino acids. V dropped 4 bases and J dropped 6 bases, with 15 bases sitting between them. Looked up from germline, CDR1 is LGHNT and CDR2 is FRNRAP. CDR3 loop: CASGSTLVRAEAFF. The CDR3 coding sequence is TGTGCTAGTGGTTCAACCCTTGTTCGGGCTGAAGCTTTCTTT.

The chain links TRBV19 to TRBJ2-7, with TRBD2 identical over 7 bases. Trimming took 5 bases from V and 6 from J; bases not matched to a gene: 7. CDR3 length: 13 amino acids. CDR1 LNHDA and CDR2 SQIVND come from the germline V gene (reference sequence). CDR3 nucleotide sequence: TGTGCCAGTAGTCCCGGACTAGAAGGCGAGCAGTACTTC. It specifies CASSPGLEGEQYF.